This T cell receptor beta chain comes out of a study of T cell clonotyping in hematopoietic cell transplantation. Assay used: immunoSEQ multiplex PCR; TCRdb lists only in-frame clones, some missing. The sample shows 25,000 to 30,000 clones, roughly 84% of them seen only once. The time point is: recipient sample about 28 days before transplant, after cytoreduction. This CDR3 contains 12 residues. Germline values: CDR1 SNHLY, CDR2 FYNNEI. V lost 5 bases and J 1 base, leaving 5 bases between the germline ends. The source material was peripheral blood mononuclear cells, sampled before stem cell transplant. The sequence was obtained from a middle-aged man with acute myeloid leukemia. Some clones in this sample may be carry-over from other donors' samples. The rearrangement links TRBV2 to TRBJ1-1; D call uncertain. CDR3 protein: CASSWQNTEAFF. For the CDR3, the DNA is TGTGCCAGCAGTTGGCAGAACACTGAAGCTTTCTTT.